This TCR beta chain appears in the sequencing data of a study of blood T cell repertoires in COVID-19. At the level of the study: Spain, Italy and the United States supplied samples that represented acute and convalescent COVID-19. Nucleic acid was either cDNA or gDNA, and it came from T cells, B-cell-depleted T cells, or PBMCs.

V was cut by 4 bases and J by 0 bases, with 14 bases left in between. Germline CDR1 reads SGHRS; CDR2 reads YFSETQ. CDR3 length: 17 amino acids. Authors' data handling: It was from reference gene primer amplification that nucleated cell counts were estimated. The assay was immunoSEQ multiplex PCR, and TCRdb's table has in-frame clones only and misses some. The DNA gave D and trimming, while V, J and clone size come from that table. The table lists 130,000 to 150,000 clones, 84% of them singletons. The chain couples TRBV5-1 to TRBJ2-6; D perhaps matches TRBD1 (6 bases). This sequence originates from a human donor in a cohort sampled during active COVID-19. Sequencing input: peripheral blood. CDR3 sequence reads: CASSTQGSISGANVLTF. The CDR3 nucleotides read TGCGCCAGCAGCACTCAGGGGTCTATCTCTGGGGCCAACGTCCTGACTTTC. The whole variable domain, remainder taken from reference TRBV5-1 and TRBJ2-6, is KAGVTQTPRYLIKTRGQQVTLSCSPISGHRSVSWYQQTPGQGLQFLFEYFSETQRNKGNFPGRFSGRQFSNSRSEMNVSTLELGDSALYLCASSTQGSISGANVLTFGAGSRLTVL.